This T cell receptor (beta chain) was found in a study of Ad26.COV2.S vaccination and SARS-CoV-2 variants. Study results and limitations: Post-vaccination breadth of spike-specific CD8+ and CD4+ T cell responses was reportedly substantial.

As for this clone: Antigen: not known.

Between the trimmed V and J ends, which lost 4 bases and 2 bases, there was a span of 10 bases. The CDR3 has 15 residues. Germline CDR1 and CDR2: SGHNT and YYREEE (reference sequence). Data came from immunoSEQ multiplex PCR; TCRdb stores just in-frame clones and leaves some out. The sample records approximately 340,000 clones, about 92% being singletons. The sequencing used peripheral blood, collected after recovery from COVID-19. This chain links TRBV5-4 with TRBJ2-6, with D perhaps matching TRBD1 (6 bases). This TCR was sampled from a human donor who had recovered from COVID-19. The CDR3 loop reads CASSPTGPGANVLTF. In DNA form, the CDR3 reads TGTGCCAGCAGCCCGACAGGTCCTGGGGCCAACGTCCTGACTTTC.